Presented here are 11 T cell receptor beta chains from one specimen sequenced in a study of persistence of HIV-infected CD4 T cells. The libraries were made with immunoSEQ version 4 in survey mode. Profiled with immunoSEQ multiplex PCR; TCRdb holds only in-frame clones, not every one. The data hold 25,000 to 30,000 clones, with over 65% observed a single time. These TCRs' antigens remain unknown. Lysates of CMV-infected fibroblasts at 10 ug/mL stimulated these cells. CD40L/CD69 double-negative CD45RO-high memory CD4+ T cells were collected. Sequencing used CD4+ T cells sorted from PBMCs after roughly 18-hour stimulation, obtained from a patient who received antiretroviral therapy. These receptor sequences come from an adult woman with HIV who was CMV-seropositive.

This chain uses TRBV12-5 with TRBJ2-5, with a tentative D call TRBD1 (6 bases). CDR3 length: 14 residues. CDR1 LGHNT and CDR2 FRNRAP come from the germline V gene. The ends were cut back, 4 bases at V and 4 bases at J, with 13 bases in the middle. This CDR3 reads CASGYETGGETQYF. The DNA of the CDR3 is TGTGCTAGTGGTTACGAGACAGGTGGAGAGACCCAGTACTTC. The variable domain in full, with the rest retrieved from reference TRBV12-5 and TRBJ2-5, is DARVTQTPRHKVTEMGQEVTMRCQPILGHNTVFWYRQTMMQGLELLAYFRNRAPLDDSGMPKDRFSAEMPDATLATLKIQPSEPRDSAVYFCASGYETGGETQYFGPGTRLLVL.

The J gene is TRBJ2-3, the V gene TRBV10-1, with 8 bases identical to TRBD1. This CDR3 is 15 amino acids long. The junction had 5 bases not matched to a gene; V was cut back by 0 bases and J by 6 bases. CDR1 and CDR2 (germline): WNHNN, SYGVQD (reference sequence). The CDR3 nucleotides are TGCGCCAGCAGTGAGTCGGACAGGGAATGGGATACGCAGTATTTT. It yields the protein CASSESDREWDTQYF.

The chain uses TRBV5-1 and TRBJ2-3; D gene ambiguous. Trimming removed 4 bases at V and 3 bases at J, with 6 bases between. The CDR3 has 12 residues. Germline CDR1 is SGHRS and CDR2 is YFSETQ. The CDR3 DNA sequence: TGCGCCAGCAGCCCTACAACAGATACGCAGTATTTT. It translates to CASSPTTDTQYF. Looking up the rest from reference TRBV5-1 and TRBJ2-3 gives the full variable domain: KAGVTQTPRYLIKTRGQQVTLSCSPISGHRSVSWYQQTPGQGLQFLFEYFSETQRNKGNFPGRFSGRQFSNSRSEMNVSTLELGDSALYLCASSPTTDTQYFGPGTRLTVL.

The chain combines TRBV20-1 with TRBJ1-3; D might be TRBD1 (5 bases). The CDR3 totals 14 residues. CDR1 is DFQATT and CDR2 is SNEGSKA in the germline V gene (reference sequence). With 3 bases removed from V and 1 base from J, the gap between germline ends came to 10 bases. The CDR3 sequence: CSASEGNSGNTIYF. CDR3 coding DNA: TGCAGTGCTAGTGAGGGGAATTCTGGAAACACCATATATTTT.

The chain recombines TRBV7-9 with TRBJ2-2, with D perhaps assigned TRBD1 or TRBD2 (5 bases each). There are 15 residues in the CDR3. Germline V gene sequence: CDR1 SEHNR, CDR2 FQNEAQ (reference sequence). V lost 5 bases, J lost 7 bases, and 17 bases lay in between. CDR3 in amino acids: CASSGRVFGVGELFF. The CDR3 DNA reads TGTGCCAGCAGCGGCAGGGTTTTCGGGGTCGGGGAGCTGTTTTTT.

V usage is TRBV27 and J usage is TRBJ1-3, with D uncertain. The ends were cut back, 5 bases at V and 0 bases at J, with 5 bases in the middle. Germline CDR1 MNHEY, CDR2 SMNVEV (reference sequence). The CDR3 is made up of 13 amino acids. The CDR3 DNA follows: TGTGCCAGCAGTCGTTTCTCTGGAAACACCATATATTTT. It yields the protein CASSRFSGNTIYF.

The chain links TRBV10-3 to TRBJ1-5, with 8 nucleotides matching TRBD1. V dropped 11 bases and J dropped 5; count of bases not matched to a gene: 8. Germline V lookup: CDR1 ENHRY, CDR2 SYGVKD. The CDR3 spans 13 residues. The CDR3 loop is CASKDRDDQPQHF. The CDR3 DNA sequence: TGTGCCTCCAAGGACAGGGACGATCAGCCCCAGCATTTT.

V is TRBV5-6 and J is TRBJ1-1; TRBD1 is a possible D gene (5 bases). Trimming removed 0 bases from V and 2 bases from J, with 14 bases in between. CDR1 and CDR2 (germline): SGHDT, YYEEEE. The CDR3 contains 16 residues. CDR3 loop: CASSLAPGQTNTEAFF. Here the CDR3 DNA reads TGTGCCAGCAGCTTGGCCCCGGGGCAGACTAACACTGAAGCTTTCTTT. Variable domain in full (rest from reference TRBV5-6 and TRBJ1-1): DAGVTQSPTHLIKTRGQQVTLRCSPKSGHDTVSWYQQALGQGPQFIFQYYEEEERQRGNFPDRFSGHQFPNYSSELNVNALLLGDSALYLCASSLAPGQTNTEAFFGQGTRLTVV.

The chain joins TRBV19 to TRBJ1-4, with a weak D call TRBD1 (6 bases). Looked up from germline, CDR1 is LNHDA and CDR2 is SQIVND (reference sequence). This CDR3 is 15 amino acids long. Trimming cost V 0 bases and J 8 bases, with 13 bases left between them. CDR3 sequence: CASSIDPGAREKLFF. DNA for the CDR3: TGTGCCAGTAGTATAGATCCGGGGGCGCGGGAAAAACTGTTTTTT.

This clone was counted once. The chain couples TRBV12-5 to TRBJ2-7; D is perhaps TRBD1 or TRBD2 (5 bases each). V gave up 9 bases and J gave up 1 base, with 16 bases separating them. Germline CDR1 LGHNT, CDR2 FRNRAP. There are 14 residues in the CDR3. For the CDR3, the DNA is TGTGCTAGCGGGAAAGGACACTTTTCCTACGAGCAGTACGTC. Translation gives CASGKGHFSYEQYV.

This clone was picked up a small number of times. The chain couples TRBV10-1 to TRBJ2-1; perhaps D is TRBD1 or TRBD2 (7 bases each). The ends were cut back, 4 bases at V and 7 bases at J, with 14 bases in the middle. This CDR3 comprises 14 residues. In germline, CDR1 is WNHNN, CDR2 SYGVQD (reference sequence). The CDR3 protein is CASSGPGGGNEQFF. In DNA, the CDR3 is TGCGCCAGCAGTGGACCAGGGGGAGGGAATGAGCAGTTCTTC.